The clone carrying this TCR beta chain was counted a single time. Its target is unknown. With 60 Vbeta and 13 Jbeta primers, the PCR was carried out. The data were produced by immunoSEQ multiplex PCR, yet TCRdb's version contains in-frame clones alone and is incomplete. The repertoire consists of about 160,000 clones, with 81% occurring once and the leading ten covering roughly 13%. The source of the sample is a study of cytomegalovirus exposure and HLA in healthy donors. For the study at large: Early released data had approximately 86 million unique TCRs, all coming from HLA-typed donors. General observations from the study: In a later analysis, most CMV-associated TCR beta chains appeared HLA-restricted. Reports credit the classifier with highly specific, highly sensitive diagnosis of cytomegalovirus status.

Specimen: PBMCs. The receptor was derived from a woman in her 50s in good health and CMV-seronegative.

The CDR3 region has the DNA TGTGCCAGCATCAGAGGGACTAGCGGGAGCACAGATACGCAGTATTTT. Amino acid sequence: CASIRGTSGSTDTQYF. The rearrangement joins TRBV2 to TRBJ2-3, with 12 bases identical to TRBD2. CDR1 and CDR2 from the germline V gene are SNHLY and FYNNEI. Trimming took 7 bases from V and 0 from J; bases not matched to a gene: 5. The CDR3 has 16 amino acids.